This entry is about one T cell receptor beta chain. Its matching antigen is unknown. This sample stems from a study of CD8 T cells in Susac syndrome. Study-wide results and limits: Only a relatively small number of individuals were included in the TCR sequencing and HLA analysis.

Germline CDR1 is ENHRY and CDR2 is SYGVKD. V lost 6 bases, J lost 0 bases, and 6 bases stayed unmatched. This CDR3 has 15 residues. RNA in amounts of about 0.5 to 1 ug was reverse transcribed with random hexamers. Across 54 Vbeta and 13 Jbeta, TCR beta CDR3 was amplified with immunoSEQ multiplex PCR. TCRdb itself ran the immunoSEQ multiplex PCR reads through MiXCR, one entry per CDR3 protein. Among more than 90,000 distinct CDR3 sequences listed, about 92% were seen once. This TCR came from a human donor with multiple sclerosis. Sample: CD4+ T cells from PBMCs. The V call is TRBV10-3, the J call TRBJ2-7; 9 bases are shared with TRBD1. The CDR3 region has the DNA TGTGCCATCAGCGGGACAGGGAGACCCTCCTACGAGCAGTACTTC. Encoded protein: CAISGTGRPSYEQYF.